This TCR beta chain came from a study of graft-versus-host responses after intestinal transplantation. Study summary: Every transplant recipient was induced with anti-thymocyte globulin, then maintained on tacrolimus and steroids for two to four years. The study's findings and limits: Allografts carried high graft-versus-host to host-versus-graft clonal ratios in patients having graft-donor T cell macrochimerism.

For this clone: Its antigen is unknown.

The CDR3 covers 13 residues. Losses at the gene ends were 0 bases for V and 14 bases for J; bases not matched to a gene: 6. Looked up from germline, CDR1 is SEHNR and CDR2 is FQNEAQ (reference sequence). The repertoire was sequenced with immunoSEQ multiplex PCR; TCRdb's copy has only in-frame clones and lacks some. The sample has tens of thousands of clones, 94% seen once. The input for sequencing was unstimulated CD4+ T cells sorted from spleen or lymph node cells, taken before transplant. The source of this sequence is a human donor who was the organ donor for an intestinal transplant. The gene calls are TRBV7-9 and TRBJ2-1; TRBD1 matches at 8 bases. The CDR3 DNA reads as TGTGCCAGCAGCTTAGCGCCAGGGGGCGCAAAGTTCTTC. This encodes CASSLAPGGAKFF.